These 20 T cell receptor beta chains originate from one sample sequenced in a study of OX40 agonist ivuxolimab in advanced cancers. Assay: immunoSEQ multiplex PCR; the TCRdb copy retains only in-frame clones and omits some. This table holds about 81,000 clones, 88% found once. The specimen comprised CD4+ or CD8+ T cells sorted from blood, sampled in a trial of the OX40 agonist ivuxolimab. These receptors were obtained from an adult with an advanced solid tumor such as melanoma, head and neck, liver or kidney cancer.

This clone has a handful of counts. The chain combines TRBV5-1 with TRBJ2-5; the D is unclear. From germline, CDR1 is SGHRS and CDR2 YFSETQ. V was pared by 0 bases and J by 5 bases, with 11 bases between. This CDR3 contains 14 residues. The CDR3 reads CASSLADLGETQYF. In DNA, the CDR3 is TGCGCCAGCAGCTTGGCGGACCTGGGGGAGACCCAGTACTTC.

The chain has TRBV11-2 and TRBJ2-2; D is undetermined. The CDR3 consists of 14 residues. Germline V gene lookup returns CDR1 SGHAT and CDR2 FQNNGV. V lost 5 bases to trimming and J lost 7 bases, with 14 bases between them. This CDR3 is CASSPLGSHGELFF. CDR3 DNA: TGTGCCAGCAGCCCGCTAGGGTCCCACGGGGAGCTGTTTTTT.

V is TRBV29-1 and J is TRBJ1-2; D is possibly TRBD1 (5 bases). Germline assignment: CDR1 SQVTM and CDR2 ANQGSEA. Trimming took 0 bases from V and 4 from J, leaving 15 bases between them. This CDR3 is built from 15 residues. The CDR3 DNA follows: TGCAGCGTTGAAGACGGAGGGGCGTCGGCCTATGGCTACACCTTC. The encoded protein is CSVEDGGASAYGYTF.

The chain is built from TRBV5-1 and TRBJ2-3; no clear D. The V end was cut by 0 bases, the J end by 3 bases, with 8 bases between. The CDR3 is 14 residues long. CDR1 and CDR2 from the germline V gene are SGHRS and YFSETQ. This CDR3 reads CASSLEQITDTQYF. In DNA, the CDR3 is TGCGCCAGCAGCTTGGAGCAGATTACAGATACGCAGTATTTT.

This chain links TRBV19 with TRBJ2-5; D remains unclear. Germline V gives CDR1 LNHDA, CDR2 SQIVND (reference sequence). V was pared by 3 bases and J by 4 bases, with 6 bases between. This CDR3 is built from 12 residues. The CDR3 loop is CASSISAETQYF. The CDR3 nucleotides read TGTGCCAGTAGTATTAGTGCAGAGACCCAGTACTTC.

The table lists this clone with a count of one. J is TRBJ2-1 and V is TRBV6-1; D is tentatively TRBD1 or TRBD2 (5 bases each). The V and J ends lost 7 bases and 7 bases respectively, with 14 bases between them. There are 13 residues in the CDR3. Germline assignment: CDR1 MNHNS and CDR2 SASEGT. CDR3 amino acids: CASMGPISNEQFF. DNA of the CDR3: TGTGCCAGCATGGGACCCATCAGTAATGAGCAGTTCTTC.

The chain recombines TRBV7-8 with TRBJ2-2; D unclear. The CDR3 covers 13 residues. V lost 5 bases, J lost 8 bases, and 12 bases lay in between. CDR1 and CDR2 (germline): SGHVS, FQNEAQ. In DNA, the CDR3 is TGTGCCAGCAGCCCCGAAAGAGATGGGGAGCTGTTTTTT. The encoded protein is CASSPERDGELFF.

The gene calls are TRBV30 and TRBJ2-7; D unresolved. From germline, CDR1 is GTSNPN and CDR2 SVGIG (reference sequence). The CDR3 totals 11 residues. Trimming removed 3 bases at V and 3 bases at J, with 6 bases between. The CDR3 bases are TGTGCCTGGAGGTTGTGCTACGAGCAGTACTTC. Residues: CAWRLCYEQYF.

CDR3 nucleotide sequence: TGCGCCAGCAGCCGCCCCAGTGGGGGGGCCTCCGGGGAGCTGTTTTTT. Its translation: CASSRPSGGASGELFF. The chain employs TRBV5-1 and TRBJ2-2, with a tentative D call TRBD2 (7 bases). Trimming pared 4 bases from V and 6 bases from J, leaving 19 bases between. Germline V gives CDR1 SGHRS, CDR2 YFSETQ. This CDR3 spans 16 amino acids.

The chain employs TRBV7-3 and TRBJ2-6, with a tentative D call TRBD1 (5 bases). Trimming cost V 1 base and J 2 bases, with 6 bases left between them. The CDR3 contains 15 residues. Germline V gene lookup returns CDR1 SGHTA and CDR2 FQGTGA. CDR3: CASSLSRAGANVLTF. The DNA for the CDR3 is TGTGCCAGCAGCTTAAGCAGGGCTGGGGCCAACGTCCTGACTTTC.

The chain couples TRBV29-1 to TRBJ1-1, with D possibly TRBD1 on 5 matching bases. Between the trimmed V and J ends, which lost 7 bases and 8 bases, there was a span of 17 bases. CDR3 length equals 12 residues. CDR1 and CDR2 from the germline V gene are SQVTM and ANQGSEA. CDR3 nucleotide sequence: TGCAGCGGAGCCTCCGGGGCGTACGAAGCTTTCTTT. It yields the protein CSGASGAYEAFF.

The rearrangement uses TRBV7-9 and TRBJ2-5; D is possibly TRBD1 (6 bases). The germline V gene encodes CDR1 SEHNR and CDR2 FQNEAQ (reference sequence). Between the trimmed V and J ends, which lost 5 bases and 4 bases, there was a span of 26 bases. This CDR3 comprises 18 residues. As DNA, the CDR3 is TGTGCCAGCAGCACCCTGCGGCCGAGACAGGAGGAGAGAGAGACCCAGTACTTC. This sequence encodes CASSTLRPRQEERETQYF.

V and J are TRBV7-7 and TRBJ2-5, with D tentatively TRBD2 (7 bases). There are 15 residues in the CDR3. Germline assignment: CDR1 SSHAT and CDR2 FNYEAQ (reference sequence). Trimming removed 6 bases at V and 2 bases at J, with 16 bases between. CDR3 bases: TGTGCCAGCAGTACTAGTGGGGGGGCACAAGAGACCCAGTACTTC. This sequence encodes CASSTSGGAQETQYF.

This rearrangement joins TRBV18 to TRBJ2-5; the D gene is possibly TRBD1 (5 bases). V dropped 4 bases and J dropped 6 bases, with 15 bases sitting between them. The CDR3 consists of 14 residues. In germline, CDR1 is KGHSH, CDR2 LQKENI. CDR3 residues: CASSLLTDPQTQYF. CDR3 in DNA: TGTGCCAGCTCACTTTTGACAGACCCACAGACCCAGTACTTC.

The chain couples TRBV15 to TRBJ2-1; 8 bases match TRBD2. CDR1 LNHNV and CDR2 YYDKDF come from the germline V gene (reference sequence). There are 14 residues in the CDR3. V trimming: 6 bases; J trimming: 9 bases; junction bases outside the gene matches: 10. CDR3 in amino acids: CATRGGTSEREQFF. The CDR3, as DNA: TGTGCCACCAGGGGCGGGACTAGTGAACGTGAGCAGTTCTTC.

A note on this clone: Sequence at one end of the junction differs from germline and may be a read error. The chain is built from TRBV28 and TRBJ2-7; D gene uncertain. Germline values: CDR1 MDHEN, CDR2 SYDVKM. CDR3 length: 12 amino acids. Written as DNA, the CDR3 is TGTGCCAGTCATAGTCGACTGTATGCAAAGAACTTC. As protein: CASHSRLYAKNF.

This chain connects TRBV5-4 to TRBJ2-5; D gene uncertain. The V gene lost 1 base and the J gene lost 5 bases, with 9 bases spanning the gap. Germline lookup yields CDR1 SGHNT and CDR2 YYREEE (reference sequence). This CDR3 spans 13 amino acids. CDR3 DNA sequence: TGTGCCAGCAGCTTGATTTATTCGGAGACCCAGTACTTC. Amino acids: CASSLIYSETQYF.

The chain uses TRBV7-2 and TRBJ1-1; a weak D match, TRBD1 (6 bases). V was pared by 5 bases and J by 4 bases, with 14 bases between. There are 14 residues in the CDR3. CDR1 and CDR2 (germline): SGHTA, FQGNSA. CDR3 region: CASSPSGGTTEAFF. CDR3 bases: TGTGCCAGCAGCCCTAGTGGGGGCACCACTGAAGCTTTCTTT.

This rearrangement joins TRBV18 to TRBJ1-3; D remains unclear. Germline V gene data show CDR1 as KGHSH and CDR2 as LQKENI. The CDR3 runs 14 residues. Trimming left V 3 bases short and J 2 bases short, with 8 bases between. The DNA for the CDR3 is TGTGCCAGCTCACCGGACGGAGCTGGAAACACCATATATTTT. Protein: CASSPDGAGNTIYF.

The gene calls are TRBV29-1 and TRBJ2-1; D not certain. CDR3 size: 13 residues. Trimming pared 4 bases from V and 9 bases from J, leaving 16 bases between. Germline V CDR1 and CDR2: SQVTM, ANQGSEA. The CDR3 loop reads CSVGVIDGSEQFF. CDR3 bases: TGCAGCGTTGGAGTAATTGATGGTAGTGAGCAGTTCTTC.